This T cell receptor (beta chain) was obtained from a study of blood T cell repertoires in COVID-19. Study-wide context: Sites in the United States, Italy and Spain provided acute and convalescent COVID-19 samples.

Per the authors' pipeline: By means of reference gene primer amplification, nucleated cell counts were estimated. Repertoires were generated with immunoSEQ multiplex PCR, while TCRdb's copy carries only in-frame clones and drops some. V, J and clone size were drawn from that table, and D and trimming were deduced from the DNA. Of some 250,000 clones listed, around 89% are singletons. The V and J ends lost 0 bases and 2 bases, in that order; junction bases with no gene match: 5. The CDR3 loop spans 16 amino acids. Germline CDR1 and CDR2: LNHNV and YYDKDF (reference sequence). Those who participated ranged in age from roughly 18 to 89 years and resided in around 22 US areas. Cohort assignment relied on participant-reported clinical history.

The chain recombines TRBV15 with TRBJ1-1, with TRBD1 matching 8 bases. The specimen was PBMCs or T cells enriched from blood (not recorded which). The sequence came from a man aged 40-49 years who had recovered from COVID-19. CDR3 amino acids: CATSREGTGGNTEAFF. The DNA for the CDR3 is TGTGCCACCAGCAGAGAGGGGACAGGCGGAAACACTGAAGCTTTCTTT.